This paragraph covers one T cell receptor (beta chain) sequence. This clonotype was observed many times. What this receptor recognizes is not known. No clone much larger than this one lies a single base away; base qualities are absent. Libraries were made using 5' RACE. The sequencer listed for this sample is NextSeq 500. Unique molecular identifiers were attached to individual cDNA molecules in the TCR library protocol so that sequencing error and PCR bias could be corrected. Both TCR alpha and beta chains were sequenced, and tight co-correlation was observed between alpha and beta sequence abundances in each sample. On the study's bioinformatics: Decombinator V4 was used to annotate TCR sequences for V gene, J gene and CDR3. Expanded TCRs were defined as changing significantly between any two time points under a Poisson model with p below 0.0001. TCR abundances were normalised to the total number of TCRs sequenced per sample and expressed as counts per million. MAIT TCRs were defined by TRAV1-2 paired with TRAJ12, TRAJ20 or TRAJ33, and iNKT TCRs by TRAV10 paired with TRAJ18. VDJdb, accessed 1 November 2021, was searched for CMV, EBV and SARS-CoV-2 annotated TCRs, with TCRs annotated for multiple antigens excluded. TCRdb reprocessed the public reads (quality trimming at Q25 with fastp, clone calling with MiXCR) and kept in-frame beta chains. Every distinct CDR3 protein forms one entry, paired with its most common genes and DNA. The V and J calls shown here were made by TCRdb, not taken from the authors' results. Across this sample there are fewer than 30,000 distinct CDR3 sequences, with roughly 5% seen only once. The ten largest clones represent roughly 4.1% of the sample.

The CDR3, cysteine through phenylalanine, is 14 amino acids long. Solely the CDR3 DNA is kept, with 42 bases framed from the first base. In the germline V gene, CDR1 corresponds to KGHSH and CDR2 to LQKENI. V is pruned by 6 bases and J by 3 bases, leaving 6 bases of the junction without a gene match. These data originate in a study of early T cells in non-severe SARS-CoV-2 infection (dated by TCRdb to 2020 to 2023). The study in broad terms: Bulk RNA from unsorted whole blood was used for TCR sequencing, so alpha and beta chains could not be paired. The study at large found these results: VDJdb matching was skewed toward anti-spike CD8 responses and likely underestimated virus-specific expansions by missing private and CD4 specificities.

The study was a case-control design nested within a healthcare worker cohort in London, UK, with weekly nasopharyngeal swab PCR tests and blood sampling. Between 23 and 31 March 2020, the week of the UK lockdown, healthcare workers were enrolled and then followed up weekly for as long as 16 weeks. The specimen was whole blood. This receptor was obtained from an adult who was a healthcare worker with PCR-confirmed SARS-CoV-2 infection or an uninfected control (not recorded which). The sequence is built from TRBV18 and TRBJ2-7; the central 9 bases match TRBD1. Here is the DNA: TGTGCCAGCTCTCCAAACAGGGGGCTCTACGAGCAGTACTTC. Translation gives CASSPNRGLYEQYF. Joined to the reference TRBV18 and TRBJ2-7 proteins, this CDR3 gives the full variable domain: NAGVMQNPRHLVRRRGQEARLRCSPMKGHSHVYWYRQLPEEGLKFMVYLQKENIIDESGMPKERFSAEFPKEGPSILRIQQVVRGDSAAYFCASSPNRGLYEQYFGPGTRLTVT.